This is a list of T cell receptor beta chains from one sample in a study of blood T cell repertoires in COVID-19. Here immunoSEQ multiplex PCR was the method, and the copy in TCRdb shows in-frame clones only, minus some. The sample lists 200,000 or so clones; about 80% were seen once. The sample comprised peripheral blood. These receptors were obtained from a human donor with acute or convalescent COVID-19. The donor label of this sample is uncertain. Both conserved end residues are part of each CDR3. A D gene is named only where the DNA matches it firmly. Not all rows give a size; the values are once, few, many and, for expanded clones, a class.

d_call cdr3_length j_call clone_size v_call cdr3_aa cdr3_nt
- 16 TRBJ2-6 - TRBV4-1 CASSQSLVSGANVLTF TGCGCCAGCAGCCAGAGTTTAGTCTCTGGGGCCAACGTCCTGACTTTC
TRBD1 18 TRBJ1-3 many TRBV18 CASSPTGGQERSGNTIYF TGTGCCAGCTCACCAACGGGTGGACAGGAGCGCTCTGGAAACACCATATATTTT
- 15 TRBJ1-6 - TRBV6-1 CASSEASAYNSPLHF TGTGCCAGCAGTGAAGCGTCAGCCTATAATTCACCCCTCCACTTT
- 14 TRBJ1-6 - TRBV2 CASSALGSNSPLHF TGTGCCAGCAGCGCCCTGGGTAGCAATTCACCCCTCCACTTT
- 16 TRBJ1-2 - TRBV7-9 CASSLASAAGPVGYTF TGTGCCAGCAGCTTAGCCTCGGCGGCAGGGCCGGTAGGCTACACCTTC
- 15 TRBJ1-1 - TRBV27 CASSFGSYGNTEAFF TGTGCCAGCAGTTTTGGTTCCTATGGGAACACTGAAGCTTTCTTT
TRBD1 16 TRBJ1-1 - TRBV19 CASSIGLGQRNTEAFF TGTGCCAGTAGTATAGGATTGGGACAGCGGAACACTGAAGCTTTCTTT
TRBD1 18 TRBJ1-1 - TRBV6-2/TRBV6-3 CASSRTLTRTGRGTEAFF TGTGCCAGCAGCCGAACCCTTACCAGGACAGGGAGGGGGACTGAAGCTTTCTTT
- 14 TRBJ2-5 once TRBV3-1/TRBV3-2 CASSQRGGSKTQYF TGTGCCAGCAGCCAACGCGGGGGCTCGAAGACCCAGTACTTC
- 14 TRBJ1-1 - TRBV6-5 CASRPPADRSEAFF TGTGCCAGCAGACCCCCCGCTGACAGGAGTGAAGCTTTCTTT
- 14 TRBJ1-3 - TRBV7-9 CASSLSGTGNTIYF TGTGCCAGCAGCTTATCGGGGACTGGAAACACCATATATTTT
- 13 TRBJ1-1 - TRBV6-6 CASTLIANTEAFF TGTGCCAGCACCCTAATTGCGAACACTGAAGCTTTCTTT
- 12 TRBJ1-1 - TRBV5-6 CASSFRRTEAFF TGTGCCAGCAGCTTTCGCCGGACTGAAGCTTTCTTT
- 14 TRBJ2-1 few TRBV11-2 CASSLDWARNEQFF TGTGCCAGCAGCTTAGATTGGGCTCGCAATGAGCAGTTCTTC
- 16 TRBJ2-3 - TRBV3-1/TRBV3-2 CASSQGISAKTDTQYF TGTGCCAGCAGCCAAGGTATTAGCGCGAAGACAGATACGCAGTATTTT
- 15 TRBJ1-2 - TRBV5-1 CASSQTVTTNYGYTF TGCGCCAGCAGCCAGACGGTTACTACAAACTATGGCTACACCTTC
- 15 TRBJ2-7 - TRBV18 CASSPYPAGSYEQYF TGTGCCAGCTCACCCTACCCAGCGGGCTCCTACGAGCAGTACTTC
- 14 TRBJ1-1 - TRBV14 CASSRDLRSTEAFF TGTGCCAGCAGCCGAGACCTGCGGAGCACTGAAGCTTTCTTT
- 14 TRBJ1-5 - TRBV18 CASSPQGGNQPQHF TGTGCCAGCTCACCACAGGGGGGCAATCAGCCCCAGCATTTT
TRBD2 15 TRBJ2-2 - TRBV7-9 CASSKGTTNTGELFF TGTGCCAGCAGCAAGGGGACTACGAACACCGGGGAGCTGTTTTTT
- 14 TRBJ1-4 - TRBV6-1 CASSEGRGREKLFF TGTGCCAGCAGTGAGGGGAGAGGGCGTGAAAAACTGTTTTTT
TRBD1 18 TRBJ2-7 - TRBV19 CASSRRERTGQGMYEQYF TGTGCCAGTAGTAGGAGGGAACGGACGGGACAGGGGATGTACGAGCAGTACTTC
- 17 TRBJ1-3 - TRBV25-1 CASSRQATSLGRNTIYF TGTGCCAGCAGCCGACAGGCGACCTCTCTGGGGAGAAACACCATATATTTT
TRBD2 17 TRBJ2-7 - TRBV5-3 CARSLGTSGPSSYEQYF TGTGCCAGAAGCTTAGGTACTAGCGGACCTAGCTCCTACGAGCAGTACTTC
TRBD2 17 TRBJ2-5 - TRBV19 CASSQGGLAGGQETQYF TGTGCCAGTAGTCAGGGGGGACTAGCGGGAGGCCAAGAGACCCAGTACTTC
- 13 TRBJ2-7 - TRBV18 CASSAGLLGEQYF TGTGCCAGCTCAGCGGGACTCCTGGGGGAGCAGTACTTC
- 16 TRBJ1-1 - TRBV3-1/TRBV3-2 CASSQPQGQLNTEAFF TGTGCCAGCAGCCAACCTCAAGGACAGCTGAACACTGAAGCTTTCTTT
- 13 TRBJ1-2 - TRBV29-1 CVTRDLANYGYTF TGCGTTACCCGGGATTTAGCTAACTATGGCTACACCTTC
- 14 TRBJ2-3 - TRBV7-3 CASSLNRGTDTQYF TGTGCCAGCAGCTTAAATAGGGGTACAGATACGCAGTATTTT
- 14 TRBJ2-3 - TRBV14 CASSRGHDTDTQYF TGTGCCAGCAGCCGCGGACATGACACAGATACGCAGTATTTT
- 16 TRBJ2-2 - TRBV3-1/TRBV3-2 CASSHSVLGRTGELFF TGTGCCAGCAGCCATAGCGTTCTCGGACGAACCGGGGAGCTGTTTTTT
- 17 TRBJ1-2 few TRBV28 CASSSGQLGGRFYGYTF TGTGCCAGCAGTTCTGGACAATTGGGGGGGCGCTTTTATGGCTACACCTTC
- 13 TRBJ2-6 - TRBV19 CASSFLGANVLTF TGTGCCAGTAGTTTTTTAGGGGCCAACGTCCTGACTTTC
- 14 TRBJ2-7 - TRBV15 CATSRGTVGYEQYF TGTGCCACCAGCAGAGGGACAGTAGGCTACGAGCAGTACTTC
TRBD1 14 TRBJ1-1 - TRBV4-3 CASSQGGTGDEAFF TGCGCCAGCAGCCAAGGAGGGACAGGAGATGAAGCTTTCTTT
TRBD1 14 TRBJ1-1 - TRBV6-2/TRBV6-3 CASSPDRGRTEAFF TGTGCCAGCAGCCCGGACAGGGGCAGGACTGAAGCTTTCTTT
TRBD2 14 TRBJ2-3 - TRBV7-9 CASSSGLAGGTQYF TGTGCCAGCAGCTCGGGACTAGCGGGAGGCACGCAGTATTTT
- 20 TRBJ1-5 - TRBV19 CASSIGDRSRPRISNQPQHF TGTGCCAGTAGTATTGGTGACAGGTCGAGACCCAGAATTAGCAATCAGCCCCAGCATTTT
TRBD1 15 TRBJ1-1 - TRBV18 CASSPPGQGFTEAFF TGTGCCAGCTCACCACCGGGACAGGGGTTCACTGAAGCTTTCTTT
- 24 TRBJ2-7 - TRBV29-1 CSVEWTGGAFLGLAGRGSTHEQYF TGCAGCGTTGAGTGGACAGGGGGCGCTTTTTTGGGACTAGCGGGTCGAGGGAGTACCCACGAGCAGTACTTC
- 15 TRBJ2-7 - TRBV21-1 CASSTSQQGPYEQYF TGTGCCAGCAGCACCTCCCAACAGGGTCCCTACGAGCAGTACTTC
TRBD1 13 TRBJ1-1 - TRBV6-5 CASKGGQDTEAFF TGTGCCAGCAAAGGAGGACAGGACACTGAAGCTTTCTTT
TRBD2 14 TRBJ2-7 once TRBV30 CAWRPTSGRYEQYF TGTGCCTGGAGACCAACTAGCGGGAGGTACGAGCAGTACTTC
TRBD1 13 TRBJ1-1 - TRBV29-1 CSVKQGVSTEAFF TGCAGCGTTAAACAGGGGGTGAGCACTGAAGCTTTCTTT
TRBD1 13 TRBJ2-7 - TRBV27 CASRSGGSWEQYF TGTGCCAGCAGATCAGGGGGTTCATGGGAGCAGTACTTC
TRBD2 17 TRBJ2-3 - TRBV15 CATSRDLGLAGGDTQYF TGTGCCACCAGCAGAGATCTGGGACTAGCGGGAGGGGATACGCAGTATTTT
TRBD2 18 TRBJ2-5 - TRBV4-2 CASSQDPTSGRARETQYF TGTGCCAGCAGCCAAGATCCTACTAGCGGGAGGGCCAGAGAGACCCAGTACTTC
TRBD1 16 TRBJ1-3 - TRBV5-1 CASSARGQGAGNTIYF TGCGCCAGCAGCGCCCGGGGACAGGGGGCTGGAAACACCATATATTTT